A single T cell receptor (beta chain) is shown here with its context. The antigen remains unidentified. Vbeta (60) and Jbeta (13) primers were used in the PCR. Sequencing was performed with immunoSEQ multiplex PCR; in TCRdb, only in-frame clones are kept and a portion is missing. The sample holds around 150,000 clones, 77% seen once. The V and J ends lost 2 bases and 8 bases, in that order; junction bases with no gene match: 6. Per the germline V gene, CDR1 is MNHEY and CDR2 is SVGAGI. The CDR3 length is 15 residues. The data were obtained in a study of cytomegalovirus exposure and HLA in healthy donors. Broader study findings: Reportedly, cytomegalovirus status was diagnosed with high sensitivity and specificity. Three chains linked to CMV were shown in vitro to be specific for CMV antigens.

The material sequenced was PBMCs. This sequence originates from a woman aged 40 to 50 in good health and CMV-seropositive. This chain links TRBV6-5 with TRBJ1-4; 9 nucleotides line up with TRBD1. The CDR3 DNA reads TGTGCCAGCAGTTACGAACAGGGGGCGGGCGAAAAACTGTTTTTT. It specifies CASSYEQGAGEKLFF.